The clone carrying this T cell receptor (beta chain) has just one count. Its matching antigen is unknown. The CDR3 contains 14 residues. The V end lost 5 bases, the J end lost 7 bases, and 18 bases lay between the germline ends. The V gene's germline CDR1 is SGHAT and CDR2 FQDESV (reference sequence). This entry comes from a study of shared clonotypes between healthy human individuals. Turning to the study itself: Aged 18 to 49, the donors were a couple of women and a few men.

DNA at about 0.2 ug, some 31,000 T cell genomes, went into sorted-subset replicate PCRs. Clones were read by immunoSEQ multiplex PCR, and TCRdb kept only the in-frame ones, dropping some. The sample contains 2 million to 2.5 million clones, roughly 92% of which appear only once. General study results and limits: The study found roughly 5.3% of naive CD4 clonotypes shared across a handful of donors.

Sequencing used naive CD4+ T cells from PBMCs. Documented subset: CD45RA+ positively selected. The chain carries TRBV11-1 and TRBJ2-7; D is unresolved. The clonotype originates from a young man in good health. Some clones in this sample may be carry-over from other donors' samples. The CDR3 sequence: CASSRVATVGEQYF. The CDR3 coding sequence is TGTGCCAGCAGCCGGGTCGCTACTGTGGGGGAGCAGTACTTC.